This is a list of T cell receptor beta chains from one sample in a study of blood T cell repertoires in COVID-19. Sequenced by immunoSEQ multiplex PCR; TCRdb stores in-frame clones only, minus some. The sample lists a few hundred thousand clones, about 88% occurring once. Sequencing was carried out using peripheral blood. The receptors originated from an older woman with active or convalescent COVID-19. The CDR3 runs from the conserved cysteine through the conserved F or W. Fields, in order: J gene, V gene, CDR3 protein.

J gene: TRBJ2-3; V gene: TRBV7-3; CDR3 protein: CASSVGTRRDTQYF
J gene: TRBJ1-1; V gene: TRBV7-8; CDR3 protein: CASSLTPGQGRTEAFF
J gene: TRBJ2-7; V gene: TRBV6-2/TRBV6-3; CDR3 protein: CASSLPNEQYF
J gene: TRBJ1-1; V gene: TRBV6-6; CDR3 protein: CASSLSRQSNTEAFF
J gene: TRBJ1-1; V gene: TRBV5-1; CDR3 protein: CASSPGGSGRGNTEAFF
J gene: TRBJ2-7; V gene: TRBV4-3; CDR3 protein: CASSQVVGPYEQYF
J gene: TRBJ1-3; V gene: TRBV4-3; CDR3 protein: CASSQEMSSGNTIYF
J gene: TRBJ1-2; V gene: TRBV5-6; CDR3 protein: CASSLGSYYGYTF
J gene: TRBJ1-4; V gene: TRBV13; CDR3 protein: CASSLYGTGRGEKLFF
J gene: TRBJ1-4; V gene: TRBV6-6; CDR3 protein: CAKDRGSQKLFF
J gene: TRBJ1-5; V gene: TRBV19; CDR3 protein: CASSSRSSLLGGQPQHF
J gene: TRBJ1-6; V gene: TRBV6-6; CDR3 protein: CASSPDSTGGSSPLHF
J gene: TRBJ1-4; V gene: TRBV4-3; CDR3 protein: CASSQTPGQTNEKLFF
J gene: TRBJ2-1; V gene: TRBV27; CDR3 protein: CASKGLGLTKVRSSYNEQFF
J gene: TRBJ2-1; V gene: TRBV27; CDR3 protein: CAAGRDRGGNEQFF
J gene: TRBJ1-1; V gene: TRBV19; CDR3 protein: CASSGGVATEAFF
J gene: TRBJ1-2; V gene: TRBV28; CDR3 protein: CASMTANYGYTF
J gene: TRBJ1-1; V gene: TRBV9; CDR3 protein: CASSPGQANTEAFF
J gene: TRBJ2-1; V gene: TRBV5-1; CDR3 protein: CASSLGLAGGRQFF
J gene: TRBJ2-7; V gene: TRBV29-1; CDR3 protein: CSVEVAGGSTGEQYF
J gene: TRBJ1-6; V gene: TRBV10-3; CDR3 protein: CAITPQGGDPNSPLHF
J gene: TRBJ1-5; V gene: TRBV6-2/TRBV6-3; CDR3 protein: CASSYSQGADGNQPQHF
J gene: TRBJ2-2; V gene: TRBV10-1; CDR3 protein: CASSLGQGNTGELFF
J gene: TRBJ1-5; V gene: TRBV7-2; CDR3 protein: CASSGQSNQPQHF
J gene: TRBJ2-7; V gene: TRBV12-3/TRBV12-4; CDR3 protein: CASSHWSSYEQYF
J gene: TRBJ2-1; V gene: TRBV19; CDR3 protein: CASYGTGNYNEQFF
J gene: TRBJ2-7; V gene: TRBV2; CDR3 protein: CASRLDRVTSYEQYF
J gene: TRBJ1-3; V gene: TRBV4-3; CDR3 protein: CASSQAGDTIYF
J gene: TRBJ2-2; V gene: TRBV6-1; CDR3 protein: CASSESTPGVPGELFF
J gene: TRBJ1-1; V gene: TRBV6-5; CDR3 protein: CASGYRQDTEAFF
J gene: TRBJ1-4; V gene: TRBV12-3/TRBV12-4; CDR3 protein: CASSPRPSEKLFF
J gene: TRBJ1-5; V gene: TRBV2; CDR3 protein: CASSGFSGNQPQHF
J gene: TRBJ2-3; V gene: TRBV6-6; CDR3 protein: CASSYTSGGTDTQYF
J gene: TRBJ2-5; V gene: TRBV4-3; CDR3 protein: CASSQDLGSGGARTQYF
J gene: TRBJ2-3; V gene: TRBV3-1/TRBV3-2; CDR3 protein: CASSPEEGARSVGQYF
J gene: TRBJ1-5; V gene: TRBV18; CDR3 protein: CASSPRRDYGNQPQHF
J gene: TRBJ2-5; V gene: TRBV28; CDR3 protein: CASQEQGRETQYF
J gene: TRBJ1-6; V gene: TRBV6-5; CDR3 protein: CASSSGSYNSPLHF
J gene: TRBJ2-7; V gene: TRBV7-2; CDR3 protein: CASSYSGQALFEQYF
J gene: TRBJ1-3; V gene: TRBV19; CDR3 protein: CASSKRQGGNTIYF
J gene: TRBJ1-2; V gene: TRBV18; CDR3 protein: CASSRTGGSGYTF
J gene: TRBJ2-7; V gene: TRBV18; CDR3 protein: CASSGTSGAYEQYF
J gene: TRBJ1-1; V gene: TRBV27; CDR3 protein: CASSFGPFLEAFF
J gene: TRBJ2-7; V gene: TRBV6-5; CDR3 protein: CASGRQSGLAYEQYF
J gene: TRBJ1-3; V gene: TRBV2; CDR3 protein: CASSLTPSGNTIYF
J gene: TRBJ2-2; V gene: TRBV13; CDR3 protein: CASTRSVFRGASTGELFF